This T cell receptor (beta chain) was captured by sequencing in a study of T cell repertoires in cytomegalovirus infection. TCRdb itself ran the reads through MiXCR, one entry per CDR3 protein. The profile shows approximately 89,000 distinct CDR3 sequences, about 29% of them singletons. About this clonotype itself: The antigen is not known.

V lost 11 bases, J lost 4 bases, and 11 bases lay in between. CDR1 is SEHNR and CDR2 is FQNEAQ in the germline V gene (reference sequence). The CDR3 consists of 12 residues. The gene calls are TRBV7-9 and TRBJ1-4; maybe TRBD1 (6 bases). Sequenced here: CD8+ T cells from cultured PBMCs, sampled from culture after CMV antigen stimulation. The receptor was isolated from a human donor in good health (CMV status not recorded). Some clones in this sample may be carry-over from other donors' samples. The CDR3 sequence is CAFGTHNEKLFF. As DNA, the CDR3 is TGTGCCTTCGGGACACATAATGAAAAACTGTTTTTT. Looking up the rest from reference TRBV7-9 and TRBJ1-4 gives the full variable domain: DTGVSQNPRHKITKRGQNVTFRCDPISEHNRLYWYRQTLGQGPEFLTYFQNEAQLEKSRLLSDRFSAERPKGSFSTLEIQRTEQGDSAMYLCAFGTHNEKLFFGSGTQLSVL.